Included here is one T cell receptor (beta chain) sequence, with context. Its cognate antigen is unknown. Use of 60 Vbeta and 13 Jbeta primers characterized the PCR. Per the study methods: An analysis that came later counted roughly 80 million unique TCR beta chains, 10 million to 11 million shared. TCRdb keeps only in-frame clones here, not all; method: immunoSEQ multiplex PCR. The DNA was the basis for D and trimming; V, J and clone size are from that table. The repertoire holds approximately 160,000 clones, with around 72% as singletons. Germline CDR1 GTSNPN, CDR2 SVGIG (reference sequence). V dropped 0 bases and J dropped 7 bases, with 9 bases sitting between them. The CDR3 has 13 amino acids. This sample stems from a study of cytomegalovirus exposure and HLA in healthy donors. Study conclusions and caveats: A later analysis linked some 17,000 TCR beta sequences to HLA alleles at 0.05 false discovery rate. Most observed TCR sequences were rare, whereas some public TCRs were detected in many donors. The likely origin of a cluster of highly shared sequence variants was a sequencing artifact.

Sequencing was performed on PBMCs. The TCR was taken from a young man in good health and CMV-seronegative. V usage is TRBV30 and J usage is TRBJ2-2; D may be TRBD2 (6 bases). For the CDR3, the DNA is TGTGCCTGGAGTGTACTCGGGGGCGGGGAGCTGTTTTTT. Its translation is CAWSVLGGGELFF. The whole variable domain, remainder taken from reference TRBV30 and TRBJ2-2, is SQTIHQWPATLVQPVGSPLSLECTVEGTSNPNLYWYRQAAGRGLQLLFYSVGIGQISSEVPQNLSASRPQDRQFILSSKKLLLSDSGFYLCAWSVLGGGELFFGEGSRLTVL.